The present TCR beta chain was sequenced within a study of blood T cell repertoires in COVID-19. Per the study methods: Estimated nucleated cell counts came from reference gene primer amplification. Clones were read by immunoSEQ multiplex PCR, and TCRdb kept only the in-frame ones, dropping some. That table gives V, J and clone size, and the DNA gave D and trimming. The table shows around 300,000 clones, with approximately 87% occurring only once. The sequencing sample was made of peripheral blood. The receptor was isolated from a woman aged 50 to 60 with active or convalescent COVID-19.

CDR3 nucleotides: TGTGCCAGCAGCCAAGAGTTAGGGACAGGGTTCAACGAGCAGTACTTC. It translates to CASSQELGTGFNEQYF. The rearrangement joins TRBV4-2 to TRBJ2-7, with TRBD1 matching 9 bases. This CDR3 has 16 amino acids. V was clipped by 0 bases and J by 5 bases; unmatched bases: 8. The germline gives CDR1 LGHNA, CDR2 YNFKEQ.